A single sample gave rise to the 16 T cell receptor beta chains below, sequenced in a study of T cells in Graves' hyperthyroidism and ophthalmopathy. RNA transcripts yielded amplified TCR beta CDR3 regions. Carried out on the TCR CDR3, a first-round RT-PCR used the HTBI primer set. TCRdb reanalysed the multiplex PCR reads using MiXCR and keeps one entry per CDR3 protein. The sample holds some 250,000 distinct CDR3 sequences, about 14% seen once. Sequencing was performed on blood. These receptors were taken from a woman aged 40 to 50 with Graves' hyperthyroidism that later progressed to Graves' ophthalmopathy.

This clonotype came up many times. The chain couples TRBV12-3 or TRBV12-4 to TRBJ2-7; TRBD2 agrees at 11 bases. CDR3 length equals 17 residues. V dropped 5 bases and J dropped 7; count of bases not matched to a gene: 16. CDR3 coding DNA: TGTGCCAGCAGTCGTTCATTGTTAGCGGGAGGGCCTCGAGAGCAGTACTTC. This translates into CASSRSLLAGGPREQYF.

There are a few counts of this clonotype. V gene TRBV7-9 combines with J gene TRBJ2-1; perhaps TRBD2 as D (6 bases). CDR3 length equals 13 residues. V shed 2 bases and J shed 9 bases, with 11 bases lying between them. Per the germline V gene, CDR1 is SEHNR and CDR2 is FQNEAQ (reference sequence). As DNA, the CDR3 is TGTGCCAGCAGCTTAATTCCTAGCGCTGAGCAGTTCTTC. Its protein is CASSLIPSAEQFF.

This clonotype was observed at least ten times. This chain links TRBV20-1 with TRBJ2-1; 13 nucleotides line up with TRBD2. Germline V gene data show CDR1 as DFQATT and CDR2 as SNEGSKA (reference sequence). This CDR3 has 14 amino acids. J gave up 7 bases and V 5 bases, and 5 bases lay outside the gene matches. CDR3 loop: CSAGLAGVGNEQFF. CDR3 DNA: TGCAGTGCTGGACTAGCGGGAGTTGGTAATGAGCAGTTCTTC.

The CDR3 nucleotides are TGTGCCAGCAGCGTAGGGACTAGCAGAAGCACAGATACGCAGTATTTT. It translates to CASSVGTSRSTDTQYF. The chain is built from TRBV9 and TRBJ2-3; 8 bases fit TRBD2. Germline CDR1 and CDR2: SGDLS and YYNGEE. The CDR3 length is 16 residues. The V and J ends lost 0 bases and 0 bases, in that order; junction bases with no gene match: 3.

This chain uses TRBV28 with TRBJ1-5, with 10 bases identical to TRBD1. The V and J ends lost 6 bases and 0 bases, in that order; junction bases with no gene match: 23. The CDR3 length is 22 residues. Germline V CDR1 and CDR2: MDHEN, SYDVKM. CDR3 bases: TGTGCCAGCAGCCTCGGGACAGGGGTTTTTCGGGACCCAGAAAATAGCAATCAGCCCCAGCATTTT. Amino acids: CASSLGTGVFRDPENSNQPQHF.

This clonotype was recorded at least ten times. This chain links TRBV28 with TRBJ2-7, with 10 nucleotides matching TRBD2. J gave up 2 bases and V 5 bases, and 9 bases lay outside the gene matches. The germline CDR1 and CDR2 sequences are MDHEN and SYDVKM. There are 16 residues in the CDR3. CDR3 protein: CASSVNSGRTPYEQYF. Written as DNA, the CDR3 is TGTGCCAGCAGTGTCAATAGCGGGAGGACCCCCTACGAGCAGTACTTC. Full variable domain (remainder filled in from reference TRBV28 and TRBJ2-7): DVKVTQSSRYLVKRTGEKVFLECVQDMDHENMFWYRQDPGLGLRLIYFSYDVKMKEKGDIPEGYSVSREKKERFSLILESASTNQTSMYLCASSVNSGRTPYEQYFGPGTRLTVT.

This clonotype was counted many times. V and J are TRBV28 and TRBJ1-5; TRBD1 might be the D (6 bases). Trimming removed 5 bases at V and 4 bases at J, with 15 bases between. This CDR3 is built from 15 residues. Per germline, CDR1 MDHEN and CDR2 SYDVKM. CDR3 loop: CASSPPTGRNQPQHF. DNA of the CDR3: TGTGCCAGCAGTCCCCCGACAGGTCGTAATCAGCCCCAGCATTTT.

This clonotype was seen at least ten times. The V gene is TRBV5-1, the J gene TRBJ1-1, with D perhaps matching TRBD1 (5 bases). CDR3 length: 13 residues. Germline V CDR1 and CDR2: SGHRS, YFSETQ. Trimming removed 2 bases at V and 3 bases at J, with 8 bases between. CDR3 DNA sequence: TGCGCCAGCAGCTTAGACAGAGACACTGAAGCTTTCTTT. Translating it yields CASSLDRDTEAFF.

The gene calls are TRBV6-5 and TRBJ2-7; 11 bases are a match to TRBD2. With 4 bases clipped from V and 5 bases from J, the junction kept 4 bases outside the gene matches. The CDR3 has 14 amino acids. Germline V CDR1 and CDR2: MNHEY, SVGAGI. This CDR3 is CASSSGLAVDEQYF. The CDR3 DNA is TGTGCCAGCAGTTCGGGACTAGCGGTAGACGAGCAGTACTTC.

This clonotype showed up many times. This chain uses TRBV7-2 with TRBJ2-1; D remains unclear. The CDR3 length is 12 residues. CDR1 SGHTA and CDR2 FQGNSA come from the germline V gene. Trimming cost V 0 bases and J 8 bases, with 5 bases left between them. CDR3: CASSLAAYEQFF. In nucleotides, the CDR3 is TGTGCCAGCAGCTTAGCAGCGTATGAGCAGTTCTTC.

J is TRBJ2-2 and V is TRBV6-1, with 15 nucleotides matching TRBD2. The CDR3 covers 17 residues. From germline, CDR1 is MNHNS and CDR2 SASEGT. V lost 3 bases to trimming and J lost 4 bases; unmatched junction nucleotides: 3. CDR3 DNA sequence: TGTGCCAGCAGTGAGGGGACTAGCGGGAGGCTCACCGGGGAGCTGTTTTTT. This translates into CASSEGTSGRLTGELFF.

This clonotype was recorded at least ten times. The V call is TRBV28, the J call TRBJ1-1, with TRBD1 matching over 9 bases. V lost 2 bases, J lost 4 bases, and 8 bases stayed unmatched. This CDR3 region has 16 residues. Germline V gene sequence: CDR1 MDHEN, CDR2 SYDVKM. The CDR3 region has the DNA TGTGCCAGCAGTTTACTGGGTACAGGGGGCAGCACTGAAGCTTTCTTT. It yields the protein CASSLLGTGGSTEAFF.

This clonotype was seen many times. The chain couples TRBV20-1 to TRBJ2-3; unclear D gene. Deletions cut 1 base from V and 0 bases from J, with 5 bases between. The CDR3 length is 13 residues. The germline gives CDR1 DFQATT, CDR2 SNEGSKA (reference sequence). The CDR3 DNA reads TGCAGTGCTAGAGTGATCAGCACAGATACGCAGTATTTT. Translation gives CSARVISTDTQYF.

This clonotype occurred many times. V is TRBV27 and J is TRBJ2-6; D is undetermined. Trimming shortened V by 2 bases and J by 5 bases, and 7 bases separated the two germline ends. This CDR3 has 14 residues. Germline V gene sequence: CDR1 MNHEY, CDR2 SMNVEV (reference sequence). DNA of the CDR3: TGTGCCAGCAGTTTAGGTTATTGGGCCAACGTCCTGACTTTC. It specifies CASSLGYWANVLTF.

This sequence joins TRBV5-4 and TRBJ1-1; 7 bases match TRBD1. There are 14 residues in the CDR3. Germline lookup yields CDR1 SGHNT and CDR2 YYREEE (reference sequence). The V and J ends lost 4 bases and 2 bases, in that order; junction bases with no gene match: 5. DNA of the CDR3: TGTGCCAGCAGCGCTAGGGGGCCAAACACTGAAGCTTTCTTT. Protein product: CASSARGPNTEAFF.

This clonotype showed up many times. CDR3 protein: CSGKGTTGRGSFGYTF. The CDR3 DNA is TGCAGTGGGAAAGGGACAACCGGGAGAGGGTCCTTTGGCTACACCTTC. The J gene is TRBJ1-2, the V gene TRBV20-1, with D perhaps matching TRBD1 (6 bases). The germline V and J ends were trimmed by 7 bases and 7 bases, with 28 bases remaining between them. Per germline, CDR1 DFQATT and CDR2 SNEGSKA (reference sequence). This CDR3 contains 16 residues.